These 27 T cell receptor beta chains share one sample of origin, sequenced in a study of blood T cells in healthy people across ages. For the second PCR, which ran for 7 to 11 cycles, a sample-barcoded 5' primer and a J-beta primer mix were used. TCRdb re-called the 5' RACE reads with MiXCR, one entry per CDR3 protein. The sample records around 1,700,000 distinct CDR3 sequences, 28% being singletons. The sequenced sample was blood. The receptor set was obtained from a woman aged 25 to 39 in good health.

This clonotype was picked up many times. The chain carries TRBV29-1 and TRBJ2-1, with a tentative D call TRBD1 (6 bases). The germline V gene has CDR1 SQVTM and CDR2 ANQGSEA. This CDR3 spans 12 amino acids. V was cut by 2 bases and J by 9 bases, with 11 bases left in between. CDR3 amino acids: CSVELTGGEQFF. CDR3 bases: TGCAGCGTTGAATTGACAGGCGGTGAGCAGTTCTTC.

This clonotype occurred many times. The chain carries TRBV12-3 or TRBV12-4 and TRBJ2-3, with 7 bases identical to TRBD1. This CDR3 has 15 residues. V dropped 4 bases and J dropped 2; count of bases not matched to a gene: 6. CDR3 region: CASSSNDRVTDTQYF. The DNA for the CDR3 is TGTGCCAGCAGTTCGAACGACAGGGTCACAGATACGCAGTATTTT.

The chain links TRBV5-1 to TRBJ2-5; 10 bases are a match to TRBD2. The CDR3 is 16 amino acids. The junction had 7 bases not matched to a gene; V was cut back by 0 bases and J by 5 bases. Germline V CDR1 and CDR2: SGHRS, YFSETQ. In DNA, the CDR3 is TGCGCCAGCAGCTTGGAGCCAAGCGGGAGGGGCGAGACCCAGTACTTC. Translating it yields CASSLEPSGRGETQYF.

This clonotype was found a few times. The chain's CDR3 is CASSTSTSPGGTQYF. The CDR3 nucleotides are TGTGCCAGCAGTACATCTACCTCACCCGGTGGTACGCAGTATTTT. The rearrangement uses TRBV6-2 or TRBV6-3 and TRBJ2-3, with D uncertain. The CDR3 is 15 amino acids. V lost 5 bases and J 8 bases, leaving 20 bases between the germline ends. The V gene's germline CDR1 is MNHEY and CDR2 SVGEGT.

The chain links TRBV5-6 to TRBJ1-2; no clear D gene. The V gene lost 3 bases and the J gene lost 2 bases, with 23 bases spanning the gap. This CDR3 contains 18 residues. Germline V gene lookup returns CDR1 SGHDT and CDR2 YYEEEE. CDR3 in DNA: TGTGCCAGCAGCTGGGGTTCCGCTATTTACGCTGGGAACTATGGCTACACCTTC. Its translation: CASSWGSAIYAGNYGYTF.

This clonotype came up a few times. The CDR3 coding sequence is TGCGCCAGCAGCTTGGGTTTACACCCTCAAGAGACCCAGTACTTC. Residues: CASSLGLHPQETQYF. The chain links TRBV5-1 to TRBJ2-5; D is unclear. The ends were cut back, 0 bases at V and 2 bases at J, with 11 bases in the middle. Germline CDR1 is SGHRS and CDR2 is YFSETQ. The CDR3 length is 15 residues.

There are many counts of this clonotype. The chain links TRBV20-1 to TRBJ1-2, with no clear D. Germline values: CDR1 DFQATT, CDR2 SNEGSKA (reference sequence). The CDR3 sequence is 12 residues long. Trimming stripped 3 bases from V and 8 bases from J, with 13 bases between. The chain's CDR3 is CSASHSSRGYTF. The CDR3 DNA follows: TGCAGTGCTAGTCACAGCTCGAGAGGCTACACCTTC.

This clonotype came up many times. The V gene is TRBV4-1, the J gene TRBJ2-5, with D perhaps TRBD1 (6 bases). This CDR3 has 16 amino acids. Trimming removed 4 bases at V and 4 bases at J, with 19 bases between. Germline CDR1 and CDR2: MGHRA and YSYEKL. CDR3 coding DNA: TGCGCCAGCAGCCGTCCCGGACAGCTGGCGGTAGAGACCCAGTACTTC. Amino acid sequence: CASSRPGQLAVETQYF.

The J gene is TRBJ2-3, the V gene TRBV29-1; unclear D gene. The CDR3 extends over 12 amino acids. Per germline, CDR1 SQVTM and CDR2 ANQGSEA. The germline V and J ends were trimmed by 7 bases and 0 bases, with 8 bases remaining between them. CDR3 loop: CSATSSTDTQYF. The CDR3, as DNA: TGCAGCGCTACTTCTAGCACAGATACGCAGTATTTT.

The sample holds a few counts of this clonotype. This rearrangement joins TRBV24-1 to TRBJ1-2; the D is unclear. V was pared by 4 bases and J by 6 bases, with 11 bases between. CDR1 KGHDR and CDR2 SFDVKD come from the germline V gene. This CDR3 contains 13 residues. DNA of the CDR3: TGTGCCACCAGTGACCCGGTTAGTAATGGCTACACCTTC. Its translation is CATSDPVSNGYTF.

This clonotype came up many times. The chain uses TRBV25-1 and TRBJ2-7; TRBD1 matches 7 bases. The CDR3 consists of 13 residues. The V segment lost 5 bases and the J segment 6 bases; nucleotides outside the gene matches: 7. From germline, CDR1 is MGHDK and CDR2 SYGVNS. CDR3: CASSLQGDGEQYF. The CDR3 region has the DNA TGTGCCAGCAGTCTTCAGGGGGACGGCGAGCAGTACTTC.

This clonotype was detected a few times. The chain has TRBV2 and TRBJ1-2; TRBD1 might be the D (5 bases). Trimming stripped 6 bases from V and 8 bases from J, with 19 bases between. The germline V gene has CDR1 SNHLY and CDR2 FYNNEI. The CDR3 consists of 14 residues. This CDR3 is CASSGKYTRGGYTF. The CDR3 DNA reads TGTGCCAGCAGCGGAAAATATACTAGGGGCGGCTACACCTTC.

Details on this clonotype: It is likely a read error, because the conserved phenylalanine at the end of the CDR3 is missing. This rearrangement joins TRBV20-1 to TRBJ2-1, with TRBD2 identical over 11 bases. Germline V gene lookup returns CDR1 DFQATT and CDR2 SNEGSKA (reference sequence). The J segment lost 5 bases and the V segment lost 7 bases, leaving 19 bases of the junction unmatched. This CDR3 contains 18 residues. In nucleotides, the CDR3 is TGCAGTGTCCCCGGGACTAGCGGACTCCTGCTCCTCGACAATGAGCAGTTCTAC. This sequence encodes CSVPGTSGLLLLDNEQFY.

This chain's CDR3 is CASSETTSGDSYNEQFF. CDR3 sequence (DNA): TGCGCCAGCAGTGAGACGACTAGCGGGGATTCCTACAATGAGCAGTTCTTC. V and J are TRBV10-1 and TRBJ2-1; 11 bases agree with TRBD2. The CDR3 is 17 residues long. Germline V gene data show CDR1 as WNHNN and CDR2 as SYGVQD (reference sequence). J was trimmed by 1 base and V by 2 bases; bases with no gene match: 4.

The chain employs TRBV7-2 and TRBJ2-4; no clear D. This CDR3 has 12 amino acids. Trimming removed 3 bases at V and 7 bases at J, with 7 bases between. Germline V gene lookup returns CDR1 SGHTA and CDR2 FQGNSA. CDR3 sequence reads: CASSFQENIQYF. Written as DNA, the CDR3 is TGTGCCAGCAGCTTTCAAGAGAACATTCAGTACTTC. The variable domain in full, with the rest retrieved from reference TRBV7-2 and TRBJ2-4, is GAGVSQSPSNKVTEKGKDVELRCDPISGHTALYWYRQSLGQGLEFLIYFQGNSAPDKSGLPSDRFSAERTGGSVSTLTIQRTQQEDSAVYLCASSFQENIQYFGAGTRLSVL.

This clonotype showed up just a few times. The chain recombines TRBV5-5 with TRBJ1-2; D remains unclear. Trimming removed 6 bases at V and 4 bases at J, with 16 bases between. The CDR3 sequence is 14 residues long. The V gene's germline CDR1 is SGHKS and CDR2 YYEKEE (reference sequence). The CDR3 spells CASTGEPGLYGYTF. CDR3 DNA: TGTGCCAGCACCGGCGAGCCGGGCCTCTATGGCTACACCTTC.

V usage is TRBV12-3 or TRBV12-4 and J usage is TRBJ2-3; 8 bases align to TRBD1. The length of the CDR3 is 17 residues. J lost 4 bases, V lost 4 bases, and 13 bases had no gene match. The DNA of the CDR3 is TGTGCCAGCAGTTCGAACAGGGGGGTGGCGGTCGCAGATACGCAGTATTTT. Translating gives CASSSNRGVAVADTQYF.

This chain connects TRBV30 to TRBJ1-6; D gene ambiguous. Germline-derived CDR1 and CDR2 are GTSNPN and SVGIG (reference sequence). The CDR3 length is 12 residues. Deletions cut 0 bases from V and 7 bases from J, with 4 bases between. The CDR3: CAWSVQNSPLHF. The DNA for the CDR3 is TGTGCCTGGAGTGTACAGAATTCACCCCTCCACTTT.

This sequence joins TRBV6-1 and TRBJ2-1; D may be TRBD1 or TRBD2 (5 bases each). Trimming shortened V by 1 base and J by 7 bases, and 14 bases separated the two germline ends. Germline V gene data show CDR1 as MNHNS and CDR2 as SASEGT. The CDR3 is 15 residues long. The CDR3 sequence is CASSEGGIMGNEQFF. DNA for the CDR3: TGTGCCAGCAGTGAAGGGGGGATAATGGGGAATGAGCAGTTCTTC.

This clonotype appeared a single time. The chain has TRBV12-3 or TRBV12-4 and TRBJ1-2; TRBD1 is a possible D gene (5 bases). This CDR3 has 18 residues. V was shortened by 0 bases and J by 2 bases, with 19 bases between the two germline ends. CDR3 DNA: TGTGCCAGCAGTTTAGCCCCCGGACTACAGGAGATAAACTATGGCTACACCTTC. This codes for CASSLAPGLQEINYGYTF.

This clonotype was detected only a few times. The chain carries TRBV5-5 and TRBJ1-1; D remains unclear. The CDR3 contains 15 residues. Trimming cost V 0 bases and J 4 bases, with 13 bases left between them. Germline V lookup: CDR1 SGHKS, CDR2 YYEKEE (reference sequence). The DNA for the CDR3 is TGTGCCAGCAGCTTGGGATCGGCGGGCGGCACTGAAGCTTTCTTT. Protein sequence: CASSLGSAGGTEAFF.

The genes are TRBV7-9 and TRBJ2-2; D is unresolved. The CDR3 consists of 14 residues. Trimming removed 0 bases from V and 6 bases from J, with 8 bases in between. CDR1 is SEHNR and CDR2 is FQNEAQ in the germline V gene (reference sequence). CDR3 DNA: TGTGCCAGCAGCTTAGCAGGGAAGTCCGGGGAGCTGTTTTTT. Translation: CASSLAGKSGELFF.

J is TRBJ2-5 and V is TRBV12-3 or TRBV12-4, with a weak D call TRBD1 (6 bases). V was cut by 4 bases and J by 3 bases, with 18 bases left in between. This CDR3 has 16 residues. The CDR3 is CASSSQGTTPKETQYF. CDR3 DNA sequence: TGTGCCAGCAGTTCCCAGGGGACCACCCCGAAAGAGACCCAGTACTTC.

This chain links TRBV28 with TRBJ2-4; TRBD2 agrees at 7 bases. Germline V gene lookup returns CDR1 MDHEN and CDR2 SYDVKM. The V and J ends lost 5 bases and 0 bases, in that order; junction bases with no gene match: 10. The CDR3 is made up of 17 amino acids. This CDR3 is CASSAWGGSTAKNIQYF. The CDR3 coding sequence is TGTGCCAGCAGTGCCTGGGGGGGGAGCACAGCCAAAAACATTCAGTACTTC.

This clonotype was counted between two and nine times. J is TRBJ2-1 and V is TRBV2, with D perhaps TRBD2 (5 bases). The CDR3 sequence is 14 residues long. V was clipped by 5 bases and J by 1 base, with 9 bases between them. CDR1 is SNHLY and CDR2 is FYNNEI in the germline V gene. The CDR3 reads CASSQRKSYNEQFF. CDR3 DNA sequence: TGTGCCAGCAGTCAGCGGAAGTCCTACAATGAGCAGTTCTTC.

The CDR3 protein is CASSSSGTGGVNQPQHF. The CDR3 DNA reads TGTGCCAGCAGTTCCTCCGGGACAGGGGGCGTCAATCAGCCCCAGCATTTT. V and J are TRBV28 and TRBJ1-5; 12 bases line up with TRBD1. The ends lost 4 bases at V and 3 bases at J; junction bases unmatched: 7. The germline V gene encodes CDR1 MDHEN and CDR2 SYDVKM. The CDR3 is 17 amino acids. The full variable domain, in which reference TRBV28 and TRBJ1-5 provide the parts outside the CDR3, is DVKVTQSSRYLVKRTGEKVFLECVQDMDHENMFWYRQDPGLGLRLIYFSYDVKMKEKGDIPEGYSVSREKKERFSLILESASTNQTSMYLCASSSSGTGGVNQPQHFGDGTRLSIL.

This clonotype showed up many times. The V and J genes are TRBV7-3 and TRBJ1-1; possibly TRBD1 for D (6 bases). Trimming cost V 2 bases and J 3 bases, with 10 bases left between them. Germline loops: CDR1 SGHTA, CDR2 FQGTGA. CDR3 length equals 14 residues. The CDR3 DNA sequence: TGTGCCAGCAGCTTAGGGCAGGGGCACACTGAAGCTTTCTTT. Its translation: CASSLGQGHTEAFF.